The 18 T cell receptor beta chains reported below all come from one sample, sequenced in a study of blood T cell repertoires in COVID-19. The assay was immunoSEQ multiplex PCR, and TCRdb's table has in-frame clones only and misses some. In the table there are about 160,000 clones, around 80% of which are singletons. The sample comprised peripheral blood. The origin of the receptors is a man in his 60s with active or convalescent COVID-19.

The chain uses TRBV19 and TRBJ2-6; possible D gene TRBD1, 5 bases. CDR3 size: 15 residues. V was shortened by 4 bases and J by 1 base, with 8 bases between the two germline ends. Germline assignment: CDR1 LNHDA and CDR2 SQIVND (reference sequence). In nucleotides, the CDR3 is TGTGCCAGTAGTACCCCAGGGTCTGGGGCCAACGTCCTGACTTTC. This sequence encodes CASSTPGSGANVLTF.

This clone was seen a single time. The chain recombines TRBV3-1 (or the pseudogene TRBV3-2) with TRBJ2-1; a weak D match, TRBD1 (6 bases). V was trimmed by 4 bases and J by 12 bases, leaving 13 bases between them. The CDR3 is made up of 12 amino acids. Germline loops: CDR1 LGHDT, CDR2 YNNKEL (reference sequence). CDR3 nucleotide sequence: TGTGCCAGCAGCCCCAGGGGCCGGGGGCAGTTCTTC. Its protein product is CASSPRGRGQFF.

The V call is TRBV2, the J call TRBJ1-1; D is perhaps TRBD1 (6 bases). The V gene lost 2 bases and the J gene lost 1 base, with 8 bases spanning the gap. Germline-derived CDR1 and CDR2 are SNHLY and FYNNEI. The CDR3 contains 14 residues. The CDR3 DNA reads as TGTGCCAGCAGTGAACAAGGGGGGAACACTGAAGCTTTCTTT. Amino acid sequence: CASSEQGGNTEAFF.

The chain combines TRBV7-9 with TRBJ2-7, with D possibly being TRBD1 (6 bases). CDR3 length: 15 residues. The germline V and J ends were trimmed by 1 base and 0 bases, with 10 bases remaining between them. The germline V gene encodes CDR1 SEHNR and CDR2 FQNEAQ (reference sequence). The CDR3 nucleotides are TGTGCCAGCAGCTTAGTAGGCAGGGGCTCCTACGAGCAGTACTTC. Amino acids: CASSLVGRGSYEQYF.

This clone was counted a few times. The chain has TRBV3-1 (or the pseudogene TRBV3-2) and TRBJ1-1; 9 nucleotides line up with TRBD1. In germline, CDR1 is LGHDT, CDR2 YNNKEL (reference sequence). There are 16 residues in the CDR3. With V trimmed by 4 bases and J by 5 bases, 11 bases remained unmatched. The CDR3 sequence is CASSPSTGTGRTEAFF. CDR3 bases: TGTGCCAGCAGCCCATCTACCGGGACAGGGCGTACTGAAGCTTTCTTT.

The gene calls are TRBV4-1 and TRBJ1-6; TRBD1 matches 10 bases. The CDR3 runs to 16 residues. Trimming removed 6 bases from V and 7 bases from J; junction bases left unmatched: 9. Per the germline V gene, CDR1 is MGHRA and CDR2 is YSYEKL. The CDR3 loop is CASRESGTGVNSPLHF. The DNA for the CDR3 is TGCGCCAGCAGGGAGTCCGGGACAGGGGTAAATTCACCCCTCCACTTT.

This clone was picked up one time. The chain uses TRBV6-5 and TRBJ2-7, with TRBD2 matching 13 bases. The germline CDR1 and CDR2 sequences are MNHEY and SVGAGI. The length of the CDR3 is 16 residues. The V and J ends lost 0 bases and 3 bases, in that order; junction bases with no gene match: 2. The CDR3 bases are TGTGCCAGCAGTTACTCGGGACTAGCGGGATTCTACGAGCAGTACTTC. Encoded protein: CASSYSGLAGFYEQYF.

This clone was found a few times. The chain joins TRBV9 to TRBJ2-3; 12 bases are shared with TRBD2. The CDR3 length is 16 residues. Trimming removed 3 bases from V and 4 bases from J; junction bases left unmatched: 6. Germline V lookup: CDR1 SGDLS, CDR2 YYNGEE. CDR3 bases: TGTGCCAGCAGCGGAGGACTAGCGGGAAACGCAGATACGCAGTATTTT. Translation: CASSGGLAGNADTQYF.

CDR3 amino acids: CASSQDPGQGYTF. The CDR3 DNA follows: TGTGCCAGCAGCCAAGATCCAGGGCAGGGCTACACCTTC. The gene calls are TRBV3-1 (or the pseudogene TRBV3-2) and TRBJ1-2, with TRBD1 as a possible D gene (5 bases). Germline loops: CDR1 LGHDT, CDR2 YNNKEL (reference sequence). V dropped 0 bases and J dropped 8 bases, with 10 bases sitting between them. The CDR3 has 13 amino acids.

V and J are TRBV6-6 and TRBJ2-5, with TRBD1 identical over 8 bases. The CDR3 contains 13 residues. Germline CDR1 is MNHNY and CDR2 is SVGAGI (reference sequence). V shed 6 bases, J shed 5 bases, and the junction held 5 bases outside the gene matches. The DNA of the CDR3 is TGTGCCAGCAGAAACAGGGGGAGGGAGACCCAGTACTTC. It encodes CASRNRGRETQYF.

This clone appeared once. The V call is TRBV6-5, the J call TRBJ1-1, with D possibly being TRBD1 (5 bases). Germline V lookup: CDR1 MNHEY, CDR2 SVGAGI. This CDR3 is built from 14 residues. Trimming took off 6 bases at V and 0 bases at J, with 11 bases between the two ends. CDR3 residues: CASSRQSMNTEAFF. CDR3 DNA: TGTGCCAGCAGCCGACAGTCGATGAACACTGAAGCTTTCTTT.

The V call is TRBV10-3, the J call TRBJ2-1; D possibly corresponds to TRBD2 (10 bases). V was shortened by 5 bases and J by 6 bases, with 26 bases between the two germline ends. The CDR3 is 18 amino acids. Germline lookup yields CDR1 ENHRY and CDR2 SYGVKD. The chain's CDR3 is CAISPLAQGASGGNEQFF. In nucleotides, the CDR3 is TGTGCCATCAGTCCCTTGGCACAGGGGGCTAGCGGGGGCAATGAGCAGTTCTTC.

A single count supports this clone. V gene TRBV7-2 combines with J gene TRBJ2-3; D might be TRBD2 (5 bases). The ends were cut back, 1 base at V and 2 bases at J, with 7 bases in the middle. The CDR3 runs to 14 residues. CDR1 and CDR2 (germline): SGHTA, FQGNSA. The CDR3 spells CASSLGLHTDTQYF. In DNA form, the CDR3 reads TGTGCCAGCAGCTTAGGACTACACACAGATACGCAGTATTTT. Supplemented by reference TRBV7-2 and TRBJ2-3, the full variable domain reads GAGVSQSPSNKVTEKGKDVELRCDPISGHTALYWYRQSLGQGLEFLIYFQGNSAPDKSGLPSDRFSAERTGGSVSTLTIQRTQQEDSAVYLCASSLGLHTDTQYFGPGTRLTVL.

The V gene is TRBV4-2, the J gene TRBJ2-2; TRBD2 agrees at 12 bases. CDR1 is LGHNA and CDR2 is YNFKEQ in the germline V gene. The length of the CDR3 is 15 residues. V gave up 4 bases and J gave up 3 bases; unmatched junction bases: 0. CDR3 sequence reads: CASSRLAGDTGELFF. The CDR3 region has the DNA TGTGCCAGCAGCCGACTAGCGGGAGACACCGGGGAGCTGTTTTTT.

The genes are TRBV6-6 and TRBJ2-2, with D possibly being TRBD1 (6 bases). V dropped 6 bases and J dropped 0 bases, with 8 bases sitting between them. The CDR3 is made up of 14 amino acids. Germline V gene data show CDR1 as MNHNY and CDR2 as SVGAGI (reference sequence). The CDR3 DNA reads TGTGCCAGCAGCCGGACAGCGAACACCGGGGAGCTGTTTTTT. It encodes CASSRTANTGELFF.

The chain joins TRBV28 to TRBJ2-7; TRBD2 matches at 7 bases. The length of the CDR3 is 15 residues. Germline assignment: CDR1 MDHEN and CDR2 SYDVKM. Trimming removed 4 bases from V and 3 bases from J; junction bases left unmatched: 9. DNA of the CDR3: TGTGCCAGCAGTTCGGCCGGCAGGGAGGGCTACGAGCAGTACTTC. It codes for CASSSAGREGYEQYF.

The chain couples TRBV19 to TRBJ2-5; D is perhaps TRBD1 (6 bases). V was pared by 4 bases and J by 5 bases, with 17 bases between. The CDR3 is 15 residues long. Germline V CDR1 and CDR2: LNHDA, SQIVND (reference sequence). DNA of the CDR3: TGTGCCAGTAGTAGATGGGACACCCCGGGGGAGACCCAGTACTTC. Amino acid sequence: CASSRWDTPGETQYF.

The genes are TRBV7-9 and TRBJ2-3; D might be TRBD2 (6 bases). The CDR3 has 15 residues. Germline CDR1 and CDR2: SEHNR and FQNEAQ (reference sequence). Trimming left V 1 base short and J 0 bases short, with 8 bases between. CDR3 sequence reads: CASSLGSGSTDTQYF. CDR3 DNA sequence: TGTGCCAGCAGCTTAGGTAGCGGAAGCACAGATACGCAGTATTTT.